This TCR beta chain was profiled in a study of blood T cells in healthy people across ages. Together with a sample-barcoded 5' primer, a J-beta primer mix was included in a second PCR lasting roughly 6 to 12 cycles. Each cDNA molecule was tagged by a template-switch adaptor with 12 random nucleotides. Each CDR3 protein gets one entry after TCRdb re-called the 5' RACE reads with MiXCR. The sample has over 1.5 million distinct CDR3 sequences, 40% to 55% seen once; the top ten hold less than 2.5%. The germline V gene has CDR1 SGHTA and CDR2 FQGNSA. The CDR3 contains 12 residues. The V end lost 5 bases, the J end lost 5 bases, and 10 bases lay between the germline ends. PBMCs were isolated at a quantity of at least 7 million per sample. Per sample, extraction of total RNA gave at least 5.5 micrograms in every case.

The source of this sequence is a woman aged 40 to 49 in good health. This chain connects TRBV7-2 to TRBJ2-7, with a tentative D call TRBD2 (5 bases). The sequenced sample was blood. The CDR3 region has the DNA TGTGCCAGCAGCCCCACTAGAGACGAGCAGTACTTC. The encoded protein is CASSPTRDEQYF.